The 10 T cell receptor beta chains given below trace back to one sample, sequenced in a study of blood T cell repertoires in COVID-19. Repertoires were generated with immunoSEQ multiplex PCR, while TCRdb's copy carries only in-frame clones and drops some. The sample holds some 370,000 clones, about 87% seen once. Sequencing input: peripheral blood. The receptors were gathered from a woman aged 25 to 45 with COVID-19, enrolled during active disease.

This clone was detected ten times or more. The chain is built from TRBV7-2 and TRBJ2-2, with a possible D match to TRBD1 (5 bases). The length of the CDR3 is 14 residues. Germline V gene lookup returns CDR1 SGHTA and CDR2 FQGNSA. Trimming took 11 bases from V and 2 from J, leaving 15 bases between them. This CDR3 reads CAHPGRANTGELFF. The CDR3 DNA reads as TGTGCCCACCCGGGCAGGGCAAACACCGGGGAGCTGTTTTTT.

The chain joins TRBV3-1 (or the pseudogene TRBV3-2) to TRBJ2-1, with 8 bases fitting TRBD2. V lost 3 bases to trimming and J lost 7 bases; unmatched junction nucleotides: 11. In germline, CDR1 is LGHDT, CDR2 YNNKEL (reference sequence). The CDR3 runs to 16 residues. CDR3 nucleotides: TGTGCCAGCAGCCACCTTCCGGGACTAGAGGAGAATGAGCAGTTCTTC. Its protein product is CASSHLPGLEENEQFF.

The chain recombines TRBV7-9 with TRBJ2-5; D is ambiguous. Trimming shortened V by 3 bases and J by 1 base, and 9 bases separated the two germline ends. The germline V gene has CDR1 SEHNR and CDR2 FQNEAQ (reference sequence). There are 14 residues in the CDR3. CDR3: CASSFFLRQETQYF. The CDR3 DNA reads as TGTGCCAGCAGCTTTTTTCTGCGCCAAGAGACCCAGTACTTC. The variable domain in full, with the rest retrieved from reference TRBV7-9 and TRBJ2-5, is DTGVSQNPRHKITKRGQNVTFRCDPISEHNRLYWYRQTLGQGPEFLTYFQNEAQLEKSRLLSDRFSAERPKGSFSTLEIQRTEQGDSAMYLCASSFFLRQETQYFGPGTRLLVL.

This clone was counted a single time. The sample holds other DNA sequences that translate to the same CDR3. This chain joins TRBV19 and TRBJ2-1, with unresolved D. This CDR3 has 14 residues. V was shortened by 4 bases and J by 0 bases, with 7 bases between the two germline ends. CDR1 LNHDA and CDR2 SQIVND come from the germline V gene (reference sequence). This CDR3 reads CASSSGSSYNEQFF. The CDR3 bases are TGTGCCAGTAGTAGCGGTAGCTCCTACAATGAGCAGTTCTTC.

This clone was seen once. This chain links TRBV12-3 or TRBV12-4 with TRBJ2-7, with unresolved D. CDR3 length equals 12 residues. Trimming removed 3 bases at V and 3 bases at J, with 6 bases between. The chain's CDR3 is CASSFNSYEQYF. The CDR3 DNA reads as TGTGCCAGCAGTTTTAACAGCTACGAGCAGTACTTC.

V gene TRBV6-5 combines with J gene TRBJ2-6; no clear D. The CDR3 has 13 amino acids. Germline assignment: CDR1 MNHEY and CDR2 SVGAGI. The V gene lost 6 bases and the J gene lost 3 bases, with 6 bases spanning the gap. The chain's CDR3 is CASSPGGANVLTF. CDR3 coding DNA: TGTGCCAGCAGCCCCGGTGGGGCCAACGTCCTGACTTTC.

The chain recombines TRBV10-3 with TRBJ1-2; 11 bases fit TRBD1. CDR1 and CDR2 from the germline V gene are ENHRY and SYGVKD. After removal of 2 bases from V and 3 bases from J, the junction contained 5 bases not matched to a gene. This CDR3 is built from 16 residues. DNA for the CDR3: TGTGCCATCAGTGAGAAACGGACAGGGGGCGACTATGGCTACACCTTC. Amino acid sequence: CAISEKRTGGDYGYTF.

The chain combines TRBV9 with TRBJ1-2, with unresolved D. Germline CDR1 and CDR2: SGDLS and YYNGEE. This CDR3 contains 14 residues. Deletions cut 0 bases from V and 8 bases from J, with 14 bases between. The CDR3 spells CASSVAGEPGGYTF. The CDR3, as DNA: TGTGCCAGCAGCGTAGCTGGCGAACCGGGAGGCTACACCTTC. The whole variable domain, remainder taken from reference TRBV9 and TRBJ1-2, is DSGVTQTPKHLITATGQRVTLRCSPRSGDLSVYWYQQSLDQGLQFLIQYYNGEERAKGNILERFSAQQFPDLHSELNLSSLELGDSALYFCASSVAGEPGGYTFGSGTRLTVV.

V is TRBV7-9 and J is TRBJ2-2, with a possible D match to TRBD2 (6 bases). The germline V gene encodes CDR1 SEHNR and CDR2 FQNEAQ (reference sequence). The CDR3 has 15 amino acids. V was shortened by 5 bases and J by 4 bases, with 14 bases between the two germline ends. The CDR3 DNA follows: TGTGCCAGCAGCCCCACGGGAGCGGGCACCGGGGAGCTGTTTTTT. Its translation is CASSPTGAGTGELFF.

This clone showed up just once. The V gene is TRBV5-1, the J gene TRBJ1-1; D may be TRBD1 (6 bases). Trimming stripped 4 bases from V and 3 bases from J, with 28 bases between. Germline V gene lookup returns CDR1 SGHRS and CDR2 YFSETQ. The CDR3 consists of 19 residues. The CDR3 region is CASSRSLAGPGAPHTEAFF. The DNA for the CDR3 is TGCGCCAGCAGCCGGAGCTTGGCAGGTCCAGGGGCCCCACACACTGAAGCTTTCTTT.